This T cell receptor (beta chain) was documented in a study of cytomegalovirus exposure and HLA in healthy donors. This CDR3 has 13 amino acids. Deletions cut 5 bases from V and 5 bases from J, with 13 bases between. CDR1 and CDR2 from the germline V gene are SGHTA and FQGNSA. Assay used: immunoSEQ multiplex PCR; TCRdb lists only in-frame clones, some missing. Of around 200,000 clones listed, about four fifths were seen once; the top ten hold roughly 2.8%. The chain employs TRBV7-2 and TRBJ2-7; D remains ambiguous. This sequence originates from a woman aged 18-29 years in good health and CMV-seropositive. Sequenced sample: PBMCs. The CDR3 region has the DNA TGTGCCAGCAGCGACGGCGGCCCAAACGAGCAGTACTTC. Translating gives CASSDGGPNEQYF.